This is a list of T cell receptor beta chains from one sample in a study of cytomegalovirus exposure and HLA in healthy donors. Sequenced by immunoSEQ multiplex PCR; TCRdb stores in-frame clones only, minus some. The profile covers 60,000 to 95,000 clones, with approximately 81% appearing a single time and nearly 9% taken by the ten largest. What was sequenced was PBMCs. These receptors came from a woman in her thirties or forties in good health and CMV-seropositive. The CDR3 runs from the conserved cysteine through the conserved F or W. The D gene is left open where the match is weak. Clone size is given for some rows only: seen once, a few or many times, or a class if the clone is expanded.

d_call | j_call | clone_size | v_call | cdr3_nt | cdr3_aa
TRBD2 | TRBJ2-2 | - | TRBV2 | TGTGCCAGCAGTCCGCCCCCGGGGGCCGGGACTAGCGGGGGGGCCGGTACCGGGGAGCTGTTTTTT | CASSPPPGAGTSGGAGTGELFF
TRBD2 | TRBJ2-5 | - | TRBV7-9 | TGTGCCAGCAGCTTACAAGCGGGGGGCCCAGAGACCCAGTACTTC | CASSLQAGGPETQYF
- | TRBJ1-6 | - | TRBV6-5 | TGTGCCAGCAGTTATATCTCGACGGAGTCACCCCTCCACTTT | CASSYISTESPLHF
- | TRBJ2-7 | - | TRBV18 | TGTGCCAGCTCACCTCCGACAGGATTAAACGAGCAGTACTTC | CASSPPTGLNEQYF
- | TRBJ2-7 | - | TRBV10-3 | TGTGCCATCAGTGAGTCGGGGACTCGCTCCTACGAGCAGTACTTC | CAISESGTRSYEQYF
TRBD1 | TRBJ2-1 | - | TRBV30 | TGTGCCTGGAGTAGGCCGGGACAGGGCTGGAATGAGCAGTTCTTC | CAWSRPGQGWNEQFF
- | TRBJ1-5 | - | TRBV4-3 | TGCGCCAGCAGCCAAGAGATAGGGAGTCAGCCCCAGCATTTT | CASSQEIGSQPQHF
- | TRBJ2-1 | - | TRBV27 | TGTGCCAGCAGTTTATCCCTTAACAATGAGCAGTTCTTC | CASSLSLNNEQFF
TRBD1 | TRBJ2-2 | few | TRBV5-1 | TGCGCCAGCAGCTCCGGACAGGGCGGCACCGGGGAGCTGTTTTTT | CASSSGQGGTGELFF
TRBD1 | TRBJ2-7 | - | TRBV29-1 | TGCAGCGTTGGGGCTCGGGACAGCGAGCAGTACTTC | CSVGARDSEQYF
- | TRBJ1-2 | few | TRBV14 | TGTGCCAGCAGCCAAGGATACAGGGAAAATGGCTACACCTTC | CASSQGYRENGYTF
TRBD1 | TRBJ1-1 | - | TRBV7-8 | TGTGCCAGCAGCGATTGGGACAGTATAAACACTGAAGCTTTCTTT | CASSDWDSINTEAFF
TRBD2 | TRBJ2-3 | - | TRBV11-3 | TGTGCCAGCAGCCCGGGGACTAGCGGGCGCACAGATACGCAGTATTTT | CASSPGTSGRTDTQYF
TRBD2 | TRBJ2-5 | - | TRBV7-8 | TGTGCCAGCAGCGAAGGACTAGCGGGTGAGACCCAGTACTTC | CASSEGLAGETQYF
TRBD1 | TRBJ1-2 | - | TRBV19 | TGTGCCAGTAGTGCGCAGGGGGTCGGATATGGCTACACCTTC | CASSAQGVGYGYTF
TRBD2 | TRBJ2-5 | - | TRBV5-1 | TGCGCCAGCAGCTCGGGACTAGCGGGGGGGCTGGAGACCCAGTACTTC | CASSSGLAGGLETQYF
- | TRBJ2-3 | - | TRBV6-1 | TGTGCCAGCAGTCCCCGACTGGTGGCAGATACGCAGTATTTT | CASSPRLVADTQYF
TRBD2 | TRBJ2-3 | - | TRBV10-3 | TGTGCCATCGGAACTAGCGGGGGGTCAGATACGCAGTATTTT | CAIGTSGGSDTQYF
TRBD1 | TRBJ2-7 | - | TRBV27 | TGTGCCAGCAGTTTAGGGACAGGGTACGTCTACGAGCAGTACTTC | CASSLGTGYVYEQYF
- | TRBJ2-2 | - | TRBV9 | TGTGCCAGCAGCGTTGGGCGCATTTGGTTTACCGGGGAGCTGTTTTTT | CASSVGRIWFTGELFF
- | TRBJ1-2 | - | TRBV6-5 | TGTGCCAGCAGTGAGGGTCCTAACTATGGCTACACCTTC | CASSEGPNYGYTF
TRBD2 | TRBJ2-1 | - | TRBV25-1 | TGTGCCAGCAGTGAGAGCGGGGAAACCTACAATGAGCAGTTCTTC | CASSESGETYNEQFF
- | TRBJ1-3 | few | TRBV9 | TGTGCCAGCAGCGTCAGTAGCACCTCTGGAAACACCATATATTTT | CASSVSSTSGNTIYF
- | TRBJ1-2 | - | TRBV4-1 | TGCGCCAGCAGCCTCACAACGGACAGCTACTATGGCTACACCTTC | CASSLTTDSYYGYTF
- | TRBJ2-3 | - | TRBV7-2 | TGTGCCAGCAGCTTAATTTCCCCTCCGGGAGATACGCAGTATTTT | CASSLISPPGDTQYF
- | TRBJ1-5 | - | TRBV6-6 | TGTGCCAGCAGTTACTACGACACCCAAAATCAGCCCCAGCATTTT | CASSYYDTQNQPQHF
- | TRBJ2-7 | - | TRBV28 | TGTGCCAGTGGTAACAGCCCGTCCGCCTACGAGCAGTACTTC | CASGNSPSAYEQYF
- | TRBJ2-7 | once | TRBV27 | TGTGCCAGCAGTTTACGAGGGGGAGAAATCTCCTACGAGCAGTACTTC | CASSLRGGEISYEQYF
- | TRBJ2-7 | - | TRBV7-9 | TGTTCCAGCAGCTTAGGGCAGGGGACCTCCTACGAGCAGTACTTC | CSSSLGQGTSYEQYF
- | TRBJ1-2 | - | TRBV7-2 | TGTGCCAGCAGACACGACAGCCATGGCTACACCTTC | CASRHDSHGYTF
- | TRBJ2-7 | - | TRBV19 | TGTGCCAGTAGTACACAGGGTTCCTACGAGCAGTACTTC | CASSTQGSYEQYF
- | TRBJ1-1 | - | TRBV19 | TGTGCCAGTAGTCCGCGGGGTTTGAACACTGAAGCTTTCTTT | CASSPRGLNTEAFF
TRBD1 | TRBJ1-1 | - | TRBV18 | TGTGCCAGCTCACCGCAGGGGGCCACGAGGGGGACTGAAGCTTTCTTT | CASSPQGATRGTEAFF
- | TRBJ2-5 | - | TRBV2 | TGTGCCAGCAGCCAAGACTCGGGAGAGACCCAGTACTTC | CASSQDSGETQYF
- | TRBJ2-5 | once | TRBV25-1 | TGTGCCAGCAGTTTCGAGGAGACCCAGTACTTC | CASSFEETQYF
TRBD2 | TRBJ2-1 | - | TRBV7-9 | TGTGCCAGCAGCGCGACTAGCGGGGGGGAGTACAATGAGCAGTTCTTC | CASSATSGGEYNEQFF
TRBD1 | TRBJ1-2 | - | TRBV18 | TGTGCCAGCTCACCTCCCGGGACAGCTGCTAACTATGGCTACACCTTC | CASSPPGTAANYGYTF
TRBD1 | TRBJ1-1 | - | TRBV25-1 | TGTGCCAGCAGTGCGACAGGGGGCATTGAAGCTTTCTTT | CASSATGGIEAFF
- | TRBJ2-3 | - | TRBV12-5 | TGTGCTAGTGGTCCTCGGTTCCATACGCAGTATTTT | CASGPRFHTQYF
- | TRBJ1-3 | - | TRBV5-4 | TGTGCCAGCAGCTTGGCGGGTCGAAACACCATATATTTT | CASSLAGRNTIYF
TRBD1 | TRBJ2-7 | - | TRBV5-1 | TGCGCCAGCAGCAGACAGGGGTACGAGCAGTACTTC | CASSRQGYEQYF